This T cell receptor (beta chain) was captured by sequencing in a study of memory CD4+ T cells and cytomegalovirus serostatus (dated by TCRdb to the late 2010s). Broadly, across the study: The 35 or so healthy Belgian adults in the cohort included 9 who were CMV seropositive and roughly 24 who were CMV seronegative. The study sequenced CD4+ memory TCRbeta repertoires of a Belgian cohort with known cytomegalovirus serostatus to replicate a published TCR-based CMV serostatus classifier.

This clone is assessed as medium-sized (0.01 to 0.1%). The antigen it recognizes is unknown. One base away there is no much larger clone; base qualities are not given. V is cut by 2 bases and J by 6 bases, and the space between the germline ends is 14 bases. Including cysteine and phenylalanine, the CDR3 has 14 amino acids. Only the CDR3 part of the read is kept: 42 bases, read in frame from the first base. The germline V gene (reference sequence) supplies CDR1 LNHDA and CDR2 SQIVND. A FACSAria II was used to sort memory CD4+ T cells, defined as single viable CD3+CD4+CD8-CD45RO+ cells. CMV serostatus was determined using a Roche Elecsys assay that detects serum IgG against CMV pp150, pp28, p38 and p52. After thawing, total CD4+ T cells were enriched by positive selection with CD4 magnetic microbeads. The samples came from a different study that was designed specifically to examine the CD4+ T cell memory repertoire. Peripheral blood mononuclear cells were isolated and cryopreserved according to standard operating procedures, and serum was kept at -80 degrees C. Staining used CD3-PerCP (BW264/56), CD4-APC (RPA-T4), CD45RO-PE (UCHT1) and CD8-Pacific Orange (3B5) antibodies, with Sytox blue excluding non-viable cells.

Results the study describes overall, beyond this receptor: The original-framework classifier achieved a median bootstrapped AUC of about 0.94 with a 95% CI of 0.76-1.00 on the Belgian cohort. Of roughly 170 previously reported CMV-associated TCRbeta sequences, approximately 70 appeared in the CD4+ memory repertoires, each in one to five individuals. Only CD4+CD45RO+ memory cells were sequenced, in contrast to the original study, which included naive and memory CD4+ and CD8+ populations. For predicting CMV serostatus, the median bootstrapped AUC was about 0.95 using the original framework and less than 0.93 using a US-trained random forest. The results were read as suggesting that the CMV-associated TCR signature is, for the most part, present in the CD4+ memory repertoire.

Genomic DNA was extracted from sorted cells with the Quick-DNA Microprep Kit. Amplification of TCRbeta DNA was done with the immunoSEQ hsTCRbeta kit, following the protocol from the manufacturer. TCRbeta libraries were sequenced on an Illumina MiSeq instrument. In the original analysis: After out-of-frame sequences were removed, 2 million to 2.5 million distinct TCRbeta sequences remained, averaging about 67,000 per individual. Each individual was scored using the number of 160 or so previously reported CMV-associated TCRbeta sequences that the individual carried and the total number of productive distinct TCRbeta sequences. A beta-binomial model was reimplemented in Python, and scikit-learn random forests with default parameters were trained on US cohort data. On the Belgian cohort, classifier performance was reported as the median AUC, along with percentile confidence intervals, across 10,000 bootstrap iterations. What TCRdb holds here is the immuneACCESS table cut down to in-frame rearrangements. Part of the clones is not present; checked against another copy, under half of the missing clones reflect an unresolved V gene, and the others are unexplained. The V and J calls and the clone size are those of that table, but D and trimming were determined from the DNA. The sample table lists about 53,000 clones, about 81% of them with a count of one. The ten top clones hold 1.1% of the sample.

The sequence was obtained from an adult in good health and CMV-seronegative. Recombination connected TRBV19 to TRBJ2-7, with no confidently assigned D gene. The sequencing input was memory CD4+ T cells from blood. The CDR3 region: CASSILGIGVEQYF. The DNA sequence follows: TGTGCCAGTAGTATATTGGGTATTGGGGTCGAGCAGTACTTC.